Below are 28 T cell receptor beta chains sequenced from a single sample in a study of a mutant IDH1 vaccine in newly diagnosed glioma. The data were produced by immunoSEQ multiplex PCR, yet TCRdb's version contains in-frame clones alone and is incomplete. This sample has about 54,000 clones, with roughly four fifths found just once. No cognate antigen is known for these TCRs. As for time point: week 47, end of study. Topical imiquimod was applied with each vaccine dose, which held 300 ug of mutant IDH1 20-mer peptide. Specimen: PBMCs, collected from a glioma patient whose treatment included an IDH1 peptide vaccine. These receptors came from a woman aged 45-65 years with glioma.

This rearrangement joins TRBV4-1 to TRBJ2-3; 12 bases fit TRBD2. The CDR3 spans 17 residues. CDR1 and CDR2 from the germline V gene are MGHRA and YSYEKL. V was pared by 2 bases and J by 5 bases, with 8 bases of the junction left unmatched. The CDR3 nucleotides are TGCGCCAGCAGCCAATCCTTACTAGCGGGGGGCATAGATACGCAGTATTTT. Translating gives CASSQSLLAGGIDTQYF.

This rearrangement joins TRBV4-2 to TRBJ1-3; D remains unclear. V was shortened by 0 bases and J by 0 bases, with 9 bases between the two germline ends. This CDR3 has 16 residues. CDR1 and CDR2 from the germline V gene are LGHNA and YNFKEQ. Here the CDR3 DNA reads TGTGCCAGCAGCCAAGATGCGGCAGACTCTGGAAACACCATATATTTT. Protein product: CASSQDAADSGNTIYF.

This clone was counted once. The chain links TRBV7-9 to TRBJ1-1, with 7 nucleotides matching TRBD1. This CDR3 has 15 residues. With V trimmed by 5 bases and J by 6 bases, 12 bases remained unmatched. Germline CDR1 is SEHNR and CDR2 is FQNEAQ (reference sequence). The CDR3: CASSEQGQFLPEAFF. CDR3 nucleotides: TGTGCCAGCAGCGAACAGGGACAGTTTTTACCTGAAGCTTTCTTT. The full variable domain, completed using reference TRBV7-9 and TRBJ1-1, is DTGVSQNPRHKITKRGQNVTFRCDPISEHNRLYWYRQTLGQGPEFLTYFQNEAQLEKSRLLSDRFSAERPKGSFSTLEIQRTEQGDSAMYLCASSEQGQFLPEAFFGQGTRLTVV.

This chain connects TRBV5-1 to TRBJ1-5, with TRBD1 matching 11 bases. This CDR3 is 18 amino acids long. The ends lost 0 bases at V and 4 bases at J; junction bases unmatched: 9. Germline V lookup: CDR1 SGHRS, CDR2 YFSETQ. In nucleotides, the CDR3 is TGCGCCAGCAGCTTGGATGGGACAGGGGGAAGGGGAAATCAGCCCCAGCATTTT. Translating it yields CASSLDGTGGRGNQPQHF.

This clone was seen just once. Mismatch with germline at one junction end may stem from a read error. The chain uses TRBV5-4 and TRBJ2-7; 9 nucleotides align to TRBD2. This CDR3 region has 14 residues. In germline, CDR1 is SGHNT, CDR2 YYREEE (reference sequence). The CDR3 DNA sequence: TGTGCCAGCAGCTTGGGGGCTAGCGGGGAAAAGCTGTCCTTC. It specifies CASSLGASGEKLSF.

V and J are TRBV13 and TRBJ1-2; 8 bases align to TRBD1. Germline V gene lookup returns CDR1 PRHDT and CDR2 FYEKMQ (reference sequence). Trimming at V came to 5 bases and at J to 5 bases, leaving 7 bases not matched to a gene. The CDR3 sequence is 14 residues long. CDR3 coding DNA: TGTGCCAGCAGCCAAGGACAGGGTTCTTATGGCTACACCTTC. It yields the protein CASSQGQGSYGYTF.

This clone was seen a handful of times. This chain joins TRBV19 and TRBJ1-1; D is possibly TRBD1 (5 bases). The CDR3 runs 15 residues. Germline V lookup: CDR1 LNHDA, CDR2 SQIVND (reference sequence). V shed 3 bases and J shed 4 bases, with 15 bases lying between them. The CDR3 nucleotides read TGTGCCAGTAGTATCAGTGACCTTGGGGGCACTGAAGCTTTCTTT. Amino acid sequence: CASSISDLGGTEAFF. The whole variable domain, remainder taken from reference TRBV19 and TRBJ1-1, is DGGITQSPKYLFRKEGQNVTLSCEQNLNHDAMYWYRQDPGQGLRLIYYSQIVNDFQKGDIAEGYSVSREKKESFPLTVTSAQKNPTAFYLCASSISDLGGTEAFFGQGTRLTVV.

CDR3 nucleotide sequence: TGCGCCAGCAGCCAAGCACCGGGACAGACGACTGAAGCTTTCTTT. The encoded protein is CASSQAPGQTTEAFF. The chain couples TRBV4-3 to TRBJ1-1; 7 bases align to TRBD1. With V trimmed by 1 base and J by 5 bases, 7 bases remained unmatched. CDR3 size: 15 residues. CDR1 LGHNA and CDR2 YSLEER come from the germline V gene.

The CDR3 reads CASSVDPGGNIQYF. CDR3 DNA sequence: TGTGCCAGCAGCGTAGACCCCGGCGGGAACATTCAGTACTTC. The chain employs TRBV9 and TRBJ2-4, with D possibly TRBD2 on 5 matching bases. The length of the CDR3 is 14 residues. In germline, CDR1 is SGDLS, CDR2 YYNGEE. Trimming stripped 0 bases from V and 7 bases from J, with 11 bases between.

V gene TRBV5-1 combines with J gene TRBJ2-3, with unresolved D. V lost 3 bases to trimming and J lost 8 bases, with 13 bases between them. The CDR3 runs 13 residues. CDR1 is SGHRS, CDR2 YFSETQ, per germline. CDR3 sequence (DNA): TGCGCCAGCAGCTCCTCCTCGGACCGTACGCAGTATTTT. Encoded protein: CASSSSSDRTQYF.

A word on this clone: One end of the junction does not line up with germline, which may come from a read error. The chain employs TRBV29-1 and TRBJ2-2; D is possibly TRBD1 (5 bases). The germline gives CDR1 SQVTM, CDR2 ANQGSEA. CDR3 length: 12 residues. CDR3 coding DNA: TGTGGGGTGCAGGGTACCACCGGGGAGCTGTTTTTT. Protein: CGVQGTTGELFF.

The chain links TRBV4-1 to TRBJ2-3, with D perhaps matching TRBD1 (5 bases). Germline V gene lookup returns CDR1 MGHRA and CDR2 YSYEKL. Trimming took 1 base from V and 1 from J, leaving 12 bases between them. The CDR3 contains 16 residues. This CDR3 reads CASSQGRGAGTDTQYF. In nucleotides, the CDR3 is TGCGCCAGCAGCCAAGGACGTGGGGCTGGCACAGATACGCAGTATTTT.

The V and J genes are TRBV7-2 and TRBJ1-4, with D maybe TRBD1 (6 bases). The CDR3 contains 14 residues. V was pared by 5 bases and J by 3 bases, with 10 bases between. Germline assignment: CDR1 SGHTA and CDR2 FQGNSA. Here the CDR3 reads CASSRGGPNEKLFF. In DNA form, the CDR3 reads TGTGCCAGCAGCCGCGGGGGGCCTAATGAAAAACTGTTTTTT.

This chain connects TRBV7-9 to TRBJ1-4; a weak D match, TRBD1 (5 bases). The CDR3 length is 18 residues. Germline lookup yields CDR1 SEHNR and CDR2 FQNEAQ (reference sequence). Trimming stripped 3 bases from V and 8 bases from J, with 25 bases between. The CDR3: CASSFDPSNGRGEEKLFF. CDR3 bases: TGTGCCAGCAGCTTCGATCCCTCTAATGGACGGGGGGAGGAAAAACTGTTTTTT.

The chain uses TRBV20-1 and TRBJ1-4; no firm D call. V was shortened by 7 bases and J by 0 bases, with 3 bases between the two germline ends. CDR1 and CDR2 from the germline V gene are DFQATT and SNEGSKA (reference sequence). The CDR3 length is 11 residues. CDR3 nucleotides: TGCAGTGTCGCAACTAATGAAAAACTGTTTTTT. This sequence encodes CSVATNEKLFF.

V usage is TRBV9 and J usage is TRBJ2-2; no clear D gene. Deletions cut 5 bases from V and 1 base from J, with 6 bases between. Per germline, CDR1 SGDLS and CDR2 YYNGEE. The length of the CDR3 is 13 residues. DNA of the CDR3: TGTGCCAGCAGTGGAGTGAACACCGGGGAGCTGTTTTTT. This codes for CASSGVNTGELFF.

The rearrangement uses TRBV19 and TRBJ2-1; 8 nucleotides line up with TRBD1. The germline V gene has CDR1 LNHDA and CDR2 SQIVND (reference sequence). This CDR3 is 13 amino acids long. V shed 6 bases, J shed 8 bases, and the junction held 6 bases outside the gene matches. CDR3 in amino acids: CASRRTGNHEQFF. CDR3 nucleotide sequence: TGTGCCAGTAGGCGGACAGGGAATCATGAGCAGTTCTTC.

This rearrangement joins TRBV19 to TRBJ2-7; TRBD1 might be the D (5 bases). Trimming cost V 3 bases and J 7 bases, with 13 bases left between them. The length of the CDR3 is 13 residues. Germline V gene data show CDR1 as LNHDA and CDR2 as SQIVND (reference sequence). The DNA of the CDR3 is TGTGCCAGTAGTATGACAGCCCTCCTGGAGCAGTACTTC. It codes for CASSMTALLEQYF.

The chain has TRBV5-1 and TRBJ1-2; TRBD1 might be the D (6 bases). Deletions cut 0 bases from V and 7 bases from J, with 10 bases between. The CDR3 contains 13 residues. The germline V gene has CDR1 SGHRS and CDR2 YFSETQ. This CDR3 is CASSLETGGGYTF. The CDR3 nucleotides read TGCGCCAGCAGCTTGGAGACAGGCGGTGGCTACACCTTC.

The rearrangement joins TRBV29-1 to TRBJ2-3, with D unclear. The CDR3 has 16 residues. Germline values: CDR1 SQVTM, CDR2 ANQGSEA. Trimming removed 0 bases at V and 0 bases at J, with 13 bases between. This CDR3 reads CSVEDRYGTSTDTQYF. CDR3 sequence (DNA): TGCAGCGTTGAAGATAGGTACGGAACTAGCACAGATACGCAGTATTTT.

The J gene is TRBJ2-7, the V gene TRBV7-2; 13 bases line up with TRBD2. The CDR3 sequence is 16 residues long. Germline values: CDR1 SGHTA, CDR2 FQGNSA. Trimming removed 3 bases from V and 0 bases from J; junction bases left unmatched: 2. Here the CDR3 reads CASSFGLAGASYEQYF. As DNA, the CDR3 is TGTGCCAGCAGCTTCGGACTAGCGGGGGCCTCCTACGAGCAGTACTTC.

This chain links TRBV30 with TRBJ1-2, with a weak D call TRBD1 (6 bases). From germline, CDR1 is GTSNPN and CDR2 SVGIG (reference sequence). V lost 1 base to trimming and J lost 7 bases, with 10 bases between them. The CDR3 consists of 12 residues. CDR3 nucleotides: TGTGCCTGGAGTGGGGGGGCGGCTGGCTACACCTTC. As protein: CAWSGGAAGYTF.

This rearrangement joins TRBV7-3 to TRBJ2-3; D is possibly TRBD1 (5 bases). CDR1 is SGHTA and CDR2 is FQGTGA in the germline V gene. The CDR3 totals 15 residues. The ends were cut back, 5 bases at V and 3 bases at J, with 15 bases in the middle. The CDR3 coding sequence is TGTGCCAGCAGCCGACCAGGGCAGGGAACAGATACGCAGTATTTT. Translated: CASSRPGQGTDTQYF.

The CDR3 region has the DNA TGTGCCAGTAGTAAGCCTCCGGGACAGGGGATTAATCAGCCCCAGCATTTT. This codes for CASSKPPGQGINQPQHF. This sequence joins TRBV19 and TRBJ1-5; 10 positions match TRBD1. There are 17 residues in the CDR3. CDR1 and CDR2 from the germline V gene are LNHDA and SQIVND (reference sequence). V lost 4 bases to trimming and J lost 4 bases; unmatched junction nucleotides: 10.

This chain's CDR3 is CASSAGNRGGIQYF. DNA of the CDR3: TGCGCCAGCAGTGCTGGCAACAGGGGGGGCATTCAGTACTTC. The chain combines TRBV10-1 with TRBJ2-4; tentative D call: TRBD1 (8 bases). The length of the CDR3 is 14 residues. V lost 4 bases and J lost 9, with 16 bases in between. CDR1 WNHNN and CDR2 SYGVQD come from the germline V gene (reference sequence).

The gene calls are TRBV20-1 and TRBJ1-2, with no clear D. The CDR3 loop spans 11 amino acids. Deletions cut 0 bases from V and 6 bases from J, with 5 bases between. Germline V gene sequence: CDR1 DFQATT, CDR2 SNEGSKA (reference sequence). The CDR3 sequence is CSARDGDGYTF. As DNA, the CDR3 is TGCAGTGCTAGAGATGGAGATGGCTACACCTTC.

The chain combines TRBV5-4 with TRBJ1-1; perhaps TRBD1 as D (6 bases). Deletions cut 3 bases from V and 5 bases from J, with 8 bases between. Germline values: CDR1 SGHNT, CDR2 YYREEE (reference sequence). The CDR3 extends over 12 amino acids. CDR3 protein: CASSSGTTEAFF. CDR3 nucleotides: TGTGCCAGCAGCTCCGGGACAACTGAAGCTTTCTTT.

The table lists this clone with a count of one. The V and J genes are TRBV7-2 and TRBJ2-7; weak D call: TRBD2 (7 bases). Trimming pared 1 base from V and 0 bases from J, leaving 16 bases between. This CDR3 comprises 17 residues. CDR1 and CDR2 (germline): SGHTA, FQGNSA. CDR3 residues: CASSLGSGGPLSYEQYF. CDR3 coding DNA: TGTGCCAGCAGCTTAGGGTCCGGGGGGCCCCTCTCCTACGAGCAGTACTTC.